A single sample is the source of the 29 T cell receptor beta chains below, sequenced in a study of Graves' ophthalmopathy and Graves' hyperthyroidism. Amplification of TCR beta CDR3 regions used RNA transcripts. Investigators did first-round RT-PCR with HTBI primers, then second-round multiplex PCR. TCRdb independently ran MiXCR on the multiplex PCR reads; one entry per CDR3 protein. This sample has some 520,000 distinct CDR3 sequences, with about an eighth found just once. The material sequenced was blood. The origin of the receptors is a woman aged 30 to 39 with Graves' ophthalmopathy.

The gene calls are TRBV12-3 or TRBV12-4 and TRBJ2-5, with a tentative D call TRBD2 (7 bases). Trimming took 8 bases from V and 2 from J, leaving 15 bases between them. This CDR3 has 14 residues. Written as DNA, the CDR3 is TGTGCCAGCGGGATGAGGGGGGGACAAGAGACCCAGTACTTC. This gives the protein CASGMRGGQETQYF.

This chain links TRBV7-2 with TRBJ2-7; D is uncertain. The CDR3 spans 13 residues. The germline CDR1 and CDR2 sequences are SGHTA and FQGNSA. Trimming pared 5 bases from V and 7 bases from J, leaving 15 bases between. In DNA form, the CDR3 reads TGTGCCAGCAGCCCGGCCTCATTAGGGGAGCAGTACTTC. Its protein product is CASSPASLGEQYF.

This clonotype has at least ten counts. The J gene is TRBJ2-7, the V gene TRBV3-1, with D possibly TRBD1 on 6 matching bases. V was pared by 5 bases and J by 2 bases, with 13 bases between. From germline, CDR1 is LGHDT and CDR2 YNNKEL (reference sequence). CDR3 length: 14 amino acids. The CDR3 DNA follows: TGTGCCAGCAGCTACCGGGACAAAGCCTACGAGCAGTACTTC. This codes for CASSYRDKAYEQYF.

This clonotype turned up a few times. CDR3 coding DNA: TGCGCCAGCAGCTTGGCGGGACTAGCGGGAACAGGGGCCAAAAACATTCAGTACTTC. This codes for CASSLAGLAGTGAKNIQYF. The chain carries TRBV5-1 and TRBJ2-4; the match to TRBD2 covers 13 bases. Trimming at V came to 0 bases and at J to 1 base, leaving 7 bases not matched to a gene. The CDR3 has 19 amino acids. In germline, CDR1 is SGHRS, CDR2 YFSETQ.

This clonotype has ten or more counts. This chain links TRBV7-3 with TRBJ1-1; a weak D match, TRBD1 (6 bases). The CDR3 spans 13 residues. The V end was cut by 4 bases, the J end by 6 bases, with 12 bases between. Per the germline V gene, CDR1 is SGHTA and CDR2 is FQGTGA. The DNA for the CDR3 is TGTGCCAGCAGCTCACAGACAGGCTCTGAAGCTTTCTTT. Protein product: CASSSQTGSEAFF.

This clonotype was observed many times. CDR3 nucleotides: TGTGCCACCAGCAGAGCCGGGACAGGGAAAAGCTATGGCTACACCTTC. Protein product: CATSRAGTGKSYGYTF. This chain uses TRBV15 with TRBJ1-2; TRBD1 aligns across 9 bases. After removal of 1 base from V and 4 bases from J, the junction contained 7 bases not matched to a gene. CDR1 is LNHNV, CDR2 YYDKDF, per germline (reference sequence). This CDR3 is built from 16 residues.

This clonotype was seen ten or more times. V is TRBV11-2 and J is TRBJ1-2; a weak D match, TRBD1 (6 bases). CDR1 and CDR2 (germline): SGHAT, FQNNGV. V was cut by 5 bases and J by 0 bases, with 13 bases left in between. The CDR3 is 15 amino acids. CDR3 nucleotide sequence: TGTGCCAGCAGCCTGGCAGGGGCGGCTAACTATGGCTACACCTTC. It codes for CASSLAGAANYGYTF.

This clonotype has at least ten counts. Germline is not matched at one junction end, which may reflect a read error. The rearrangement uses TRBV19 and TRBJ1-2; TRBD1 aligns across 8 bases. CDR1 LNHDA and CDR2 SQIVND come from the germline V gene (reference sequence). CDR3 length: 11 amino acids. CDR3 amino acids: CASSTGGGYTF. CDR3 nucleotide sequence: TGTGCCAGCAGTACAGGGGGTGGCTACACCTTC.

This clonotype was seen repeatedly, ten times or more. CDR3 nucleotides: TGTGCCAGCAGTTTGTTGGCCAGCTCCTACGAGCAGTACTTC. Translation gives CASSLLASSYEQYF. J is TRBJ2-7 and V is TRBV28; unclear D gene. V was clipped by 3 bases and J by 0 bases, with 9 bases between them. The CDR3 extends over 14 amino acids. Germline V CDR1 and CDR2: MDHEN, SYDVKM.

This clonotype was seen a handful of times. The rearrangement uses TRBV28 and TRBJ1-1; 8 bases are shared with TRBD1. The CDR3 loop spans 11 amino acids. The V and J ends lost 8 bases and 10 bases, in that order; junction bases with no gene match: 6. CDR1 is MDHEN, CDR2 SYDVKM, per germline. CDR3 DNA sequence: TGTGCCAGCGCACCAGGGGGCGGAGCTTTCTTT. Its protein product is CASAPGGGAFF.

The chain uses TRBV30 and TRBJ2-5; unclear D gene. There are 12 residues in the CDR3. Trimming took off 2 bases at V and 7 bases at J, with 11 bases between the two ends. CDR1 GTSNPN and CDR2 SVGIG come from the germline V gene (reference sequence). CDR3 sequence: CAWSSAWGTQYF. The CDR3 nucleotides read TGTGCCTGGAGTTCAGCTTGGGGGACCCAGTACTTC. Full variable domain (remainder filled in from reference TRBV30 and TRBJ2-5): SQTIHQWPATLVQPVGSPLSLECTVEGTSNPNLYWYRQAAGRGLQLLFYSVGIGQISSEVPQNLSASRPQDRQFILSSKKLLLSDSGFYLCAWSSAWGTQYFGPGTRLLVL.

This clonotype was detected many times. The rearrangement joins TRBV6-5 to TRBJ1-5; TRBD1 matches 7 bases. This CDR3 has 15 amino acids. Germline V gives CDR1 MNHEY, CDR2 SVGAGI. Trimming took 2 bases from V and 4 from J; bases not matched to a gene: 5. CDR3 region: CASSYGRQGNQPQHF. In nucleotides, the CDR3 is TGTGCCAGCAGTTACGGGCGACAGGGAAATCAGCCCCAGCATTTT.

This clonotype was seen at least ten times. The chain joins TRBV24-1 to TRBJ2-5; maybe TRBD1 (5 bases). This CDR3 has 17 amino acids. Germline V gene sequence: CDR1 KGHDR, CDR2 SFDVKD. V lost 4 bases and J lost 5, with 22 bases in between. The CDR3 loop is CATSEHPGAANQETQYF. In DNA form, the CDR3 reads TGTGCCACCAGTGAACACCCTGGGGCAGCAAATCAGGAGACCCAGTACTTC.

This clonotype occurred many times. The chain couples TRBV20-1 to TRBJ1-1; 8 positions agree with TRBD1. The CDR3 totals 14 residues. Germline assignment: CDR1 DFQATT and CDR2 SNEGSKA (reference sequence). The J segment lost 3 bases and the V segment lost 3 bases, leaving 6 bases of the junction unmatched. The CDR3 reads CSARPTGGHTEAFF. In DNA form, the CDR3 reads TGCAGTGCTAGGCCCACAGGGGGGCACACTGAAGCTTTCTTT.

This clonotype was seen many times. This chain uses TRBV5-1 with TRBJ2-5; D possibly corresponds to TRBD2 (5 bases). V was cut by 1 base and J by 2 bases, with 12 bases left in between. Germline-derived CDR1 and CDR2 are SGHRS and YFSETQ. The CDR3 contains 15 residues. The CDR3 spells CASSLLRATQETQYF. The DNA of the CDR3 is TGCGCCAGCAGCTTGTTGCGGGCCACACAAGAGACCCAGTACTTC.

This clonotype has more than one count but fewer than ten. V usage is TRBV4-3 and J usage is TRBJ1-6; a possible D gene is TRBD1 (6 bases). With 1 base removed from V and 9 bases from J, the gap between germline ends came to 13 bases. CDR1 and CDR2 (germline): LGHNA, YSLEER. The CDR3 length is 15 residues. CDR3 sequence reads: CASSQVAQGGSPLHF. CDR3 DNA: TGCGCCAGCAGCCAAGTTGCACAGGGCGGTTCACCCCTCCACTTT.

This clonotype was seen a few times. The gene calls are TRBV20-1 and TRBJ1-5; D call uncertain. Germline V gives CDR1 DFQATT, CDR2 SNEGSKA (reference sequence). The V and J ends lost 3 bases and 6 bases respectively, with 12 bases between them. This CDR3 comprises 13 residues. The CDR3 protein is CSASPKTIQPQHF. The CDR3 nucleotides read TGCAGTGCTAGCCCCAAAACAATTCAGCCCCAGCATTTT.

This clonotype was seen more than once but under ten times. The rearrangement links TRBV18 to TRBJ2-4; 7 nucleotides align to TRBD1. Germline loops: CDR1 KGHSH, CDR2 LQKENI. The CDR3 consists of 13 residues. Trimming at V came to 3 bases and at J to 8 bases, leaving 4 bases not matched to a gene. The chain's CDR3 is CASSPQGVDIQYF. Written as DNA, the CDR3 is TGTGCCAGCTCACCTCAGGGGGTCGACATTCAGTACTTC.

The CDR3 spells CAYRRGMDYGYTF. DNA for the CDR3: TGTGCCTATAGGAGGGGTATGGACTATGGCTACACCTTC. The V and J genes are TRBV30 and TRBJ1-2; weak D call: TRBD1 (5 bases). CDR3 length equals 13 residues. Trimming left V 7 bases short and J 3 bases short, with 15 bases between. Germline lookup yields CDR1 GTSNPN and CDR2 SVGIG (reference sequence).

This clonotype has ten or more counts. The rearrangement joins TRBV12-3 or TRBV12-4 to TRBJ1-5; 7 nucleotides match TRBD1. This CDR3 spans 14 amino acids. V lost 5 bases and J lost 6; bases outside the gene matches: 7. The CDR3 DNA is TGTGCCAGCAGTCCCACAGGGGCGGGTCAGCCCCAGCATTTT. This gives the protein CASSPTGAGQPQHF.

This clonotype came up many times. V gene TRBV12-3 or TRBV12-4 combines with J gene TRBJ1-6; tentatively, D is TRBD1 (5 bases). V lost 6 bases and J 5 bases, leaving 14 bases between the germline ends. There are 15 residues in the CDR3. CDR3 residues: CASSSHGADNSPLHF. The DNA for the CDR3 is TGTGCCAGCAGCTCCCACGGGGCGGATAATTCACCCCTCCACTTT.

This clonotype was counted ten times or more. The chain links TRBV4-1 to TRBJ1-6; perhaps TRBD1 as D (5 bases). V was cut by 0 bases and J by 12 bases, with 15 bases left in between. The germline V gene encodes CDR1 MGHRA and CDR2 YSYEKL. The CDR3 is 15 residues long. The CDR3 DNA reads TGCGCCAGCAGCCAAGAGGCGGGGGGACTTCGACCCCTCCACTTT. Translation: CASSQEAGGLRPLHF.

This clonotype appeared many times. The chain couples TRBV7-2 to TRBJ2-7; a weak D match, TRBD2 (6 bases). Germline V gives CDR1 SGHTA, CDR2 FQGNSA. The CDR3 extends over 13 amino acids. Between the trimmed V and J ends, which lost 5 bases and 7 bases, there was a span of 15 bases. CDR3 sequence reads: CASSRGTRREQYF. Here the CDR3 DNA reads TGTGCCAGCAGCCGGGGGACTCGACGAGAGCAGTACTTC.

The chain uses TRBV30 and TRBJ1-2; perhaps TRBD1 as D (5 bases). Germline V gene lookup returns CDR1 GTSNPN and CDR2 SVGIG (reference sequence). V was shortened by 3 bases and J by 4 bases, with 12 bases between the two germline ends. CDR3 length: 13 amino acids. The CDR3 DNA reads TGTGCCTGGAGCCTGGACACGGCCTATGGCTACACCTTC. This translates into CAWSLDTAYGYTF.

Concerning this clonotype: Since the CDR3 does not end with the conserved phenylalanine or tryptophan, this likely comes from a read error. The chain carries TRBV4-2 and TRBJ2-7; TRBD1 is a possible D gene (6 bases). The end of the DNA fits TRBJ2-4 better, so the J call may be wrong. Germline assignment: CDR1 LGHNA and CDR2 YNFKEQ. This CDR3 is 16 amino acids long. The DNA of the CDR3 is TGTGCCAGCAGCCGCTTGGGGACAACCGCCAAAAACATTCAGTACTGC. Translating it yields CASSRLGTTAKNIQYC.

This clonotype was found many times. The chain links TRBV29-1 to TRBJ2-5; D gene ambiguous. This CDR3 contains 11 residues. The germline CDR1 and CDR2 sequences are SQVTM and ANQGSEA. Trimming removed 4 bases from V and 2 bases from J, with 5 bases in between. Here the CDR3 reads CSVVRQETQYF. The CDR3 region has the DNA TGCAGCGTTGTACGTCAAGAGACCCAGTACTTC. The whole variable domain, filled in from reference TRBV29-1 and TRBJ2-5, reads SAVISQKPSRDICQRGTSLTIQCQVDSQVTMMFWYRQQPGQSLTLIATANQGSEATYESGFVIDKFPISRPNLTFSTLTVSNMSPEDSSIYLCSVVRQETQYFGPGTRLLVL.

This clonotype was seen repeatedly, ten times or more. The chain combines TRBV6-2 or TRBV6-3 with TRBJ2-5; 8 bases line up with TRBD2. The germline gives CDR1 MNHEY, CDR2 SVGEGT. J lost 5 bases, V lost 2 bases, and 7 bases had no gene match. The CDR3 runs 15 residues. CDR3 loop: CASSYPSGSTETQYF. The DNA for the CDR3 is TGTGCCAGCAGTTACCCCAGCGGGAGCACGGAGACCCAGTACTTC.

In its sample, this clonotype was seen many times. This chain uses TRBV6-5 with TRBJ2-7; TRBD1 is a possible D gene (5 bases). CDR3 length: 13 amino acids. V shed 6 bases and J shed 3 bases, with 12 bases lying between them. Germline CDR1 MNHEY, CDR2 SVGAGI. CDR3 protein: CASRVDKYYEQYF. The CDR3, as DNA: TGTGCCAGCAGAGTGGACAAGTACTACGAGCAGTACTTC.

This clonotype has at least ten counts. This chain's CDR3 is CASRLTGDNSPLHF. The CDR3 DNA follows: TGCGCCAGCAGGCTTACAGGGGATAATTCACCCCTCCACTTT. The rearrangement joins TRBV5-1 to TRBJ1-6; 7 nucleotides agree with TRBD1. Germline lookup yields CDR1 SGHRS and CDR2 YFSETQ. Trimming took 5 bases from V and 5 from J; bases not matched to a gene: 4. The CDR3 spans 14 residues.